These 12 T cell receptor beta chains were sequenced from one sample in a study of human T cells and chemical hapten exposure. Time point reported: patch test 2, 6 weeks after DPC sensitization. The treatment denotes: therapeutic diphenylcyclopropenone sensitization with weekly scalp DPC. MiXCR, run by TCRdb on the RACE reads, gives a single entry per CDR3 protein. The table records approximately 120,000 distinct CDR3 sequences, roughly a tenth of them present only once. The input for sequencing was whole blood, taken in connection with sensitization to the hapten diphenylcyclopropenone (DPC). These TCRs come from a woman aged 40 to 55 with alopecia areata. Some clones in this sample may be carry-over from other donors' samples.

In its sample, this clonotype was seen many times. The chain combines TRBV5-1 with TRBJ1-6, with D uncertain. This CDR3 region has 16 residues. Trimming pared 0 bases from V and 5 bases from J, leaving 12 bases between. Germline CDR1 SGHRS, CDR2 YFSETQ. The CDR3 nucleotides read TGCGCCAGCAGCTTGGTCGGTCAGGTCAATAATTCACCCCTCCACTTT. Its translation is CASSLVGQVNNSPLHF.

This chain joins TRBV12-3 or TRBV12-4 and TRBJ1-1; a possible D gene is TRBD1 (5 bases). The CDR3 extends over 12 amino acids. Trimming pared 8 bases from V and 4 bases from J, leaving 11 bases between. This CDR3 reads CASSWGATEAFF. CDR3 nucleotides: TGTGCCAGCTCCTGGGGCGCCACTGAAGCTTTCTTT.

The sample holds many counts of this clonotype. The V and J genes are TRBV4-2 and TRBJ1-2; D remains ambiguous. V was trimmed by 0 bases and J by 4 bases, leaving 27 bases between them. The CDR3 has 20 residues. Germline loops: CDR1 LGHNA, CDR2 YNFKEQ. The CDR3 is CASSQERRGQSPLTGYGYTF. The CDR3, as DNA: TGTGCCAGCAGCCAAGAACGAAGAGGGCAGAGCCCACTTACTGGCTATGGCTACACCTTC.

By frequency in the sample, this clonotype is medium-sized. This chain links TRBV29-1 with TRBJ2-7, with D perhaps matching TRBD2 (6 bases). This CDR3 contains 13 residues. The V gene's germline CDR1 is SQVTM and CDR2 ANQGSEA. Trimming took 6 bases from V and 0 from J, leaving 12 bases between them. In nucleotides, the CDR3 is TGCAGCGTGCAGCGGGCCAACTCCTACGAGCAGTACTTC. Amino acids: CSVQRANSYEQYF.

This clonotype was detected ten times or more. Here the CDR3 reads CASSVALTGASGNTIYF. The DNA for the CDR3 is TGTGCCAGCAGCGTAGCTCTGACAGGGGCTTCGGGAAACACCATATATTTT. This chain links TRBV9 with TRBJ1-3; 8 nucleotides line up with TRBD1. CDR1 is SGDLS and CDR2 is YYNGEE in the germline V gene. The CDR3 is 17 amino acids. Trimming took 0 bases from V and 4 from J; bases not matched to a gene: 9.

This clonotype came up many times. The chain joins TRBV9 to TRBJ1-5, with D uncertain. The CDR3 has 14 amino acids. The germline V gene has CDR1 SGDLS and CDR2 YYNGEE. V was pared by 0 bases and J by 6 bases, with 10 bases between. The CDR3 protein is CASSVEPVVQPQHF. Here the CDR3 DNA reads TGTGCCAGCAGCGTAGAACCAGTAGTTCAGCCCCAGCATTTT. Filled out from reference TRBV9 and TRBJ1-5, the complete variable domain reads DSGVTQTPKHLITATGQRVTLRCSPRSGDLSVYWYQQSLDQGLQFLIQYYNGEERAKGNILERFSAQQFPDLHSELNLSSLELGDSALYFCASSVEPVVQPQHFGDGTRLSIL.

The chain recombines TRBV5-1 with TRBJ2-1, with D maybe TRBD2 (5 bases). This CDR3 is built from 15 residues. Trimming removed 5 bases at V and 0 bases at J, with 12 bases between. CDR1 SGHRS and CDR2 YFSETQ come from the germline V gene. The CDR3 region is CASRSTGSSYNEQFF. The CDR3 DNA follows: TGCGCCAGCAGGTCTACGGGGAGCTCCTACAATGAGCAGTTCTTC.

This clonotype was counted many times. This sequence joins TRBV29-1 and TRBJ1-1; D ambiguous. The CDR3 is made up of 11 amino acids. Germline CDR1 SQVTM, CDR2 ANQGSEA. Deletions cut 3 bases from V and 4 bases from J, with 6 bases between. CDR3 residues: CSVETTTEAFF. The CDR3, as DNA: TGCAGCGTTGAGACAACCACTGAAGCTTTCTTT.

CDR3 in amino acids: CSASRQGDNQPQHF. The CDR3 coding sequence is TGCAGTGCTAGCCGACAGGGGGACAATCAGCCCCAGCATTTT. The chain is built from TRBV20-1 and TRBJ1-5, with TRBD1 identical over 9 bases. Germline CDR1 is DFQATT and CDR2 is SNEGSKA (reference sequence). The CDR3 covers 14 residues. J lost 3 bases, V lost 3 bases, and 3 bases had no gene match.

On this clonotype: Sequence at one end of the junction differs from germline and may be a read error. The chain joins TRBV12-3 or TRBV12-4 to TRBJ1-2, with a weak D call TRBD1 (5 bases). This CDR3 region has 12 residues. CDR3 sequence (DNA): TGTACCAGCAGCCGGGGGGGGTATGGCTACACCTTC. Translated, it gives CTSSRGGYGYTF.

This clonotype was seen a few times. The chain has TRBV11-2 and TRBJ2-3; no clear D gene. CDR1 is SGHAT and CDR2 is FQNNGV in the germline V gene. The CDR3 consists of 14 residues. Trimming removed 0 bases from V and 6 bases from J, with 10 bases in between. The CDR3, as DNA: TGTGCCAGCAGCTTAGACCTGGCTAGGGATACGCAGTATTTT. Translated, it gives CASSLDLARDTQYF.

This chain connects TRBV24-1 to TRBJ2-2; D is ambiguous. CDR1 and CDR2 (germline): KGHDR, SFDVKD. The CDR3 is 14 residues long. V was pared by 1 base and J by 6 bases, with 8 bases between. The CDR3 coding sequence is TGTGCCACCAGTGATTTAAACTACCCCGGGGAGCTGTTTTTT. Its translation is CATSDLNYPGELFF.